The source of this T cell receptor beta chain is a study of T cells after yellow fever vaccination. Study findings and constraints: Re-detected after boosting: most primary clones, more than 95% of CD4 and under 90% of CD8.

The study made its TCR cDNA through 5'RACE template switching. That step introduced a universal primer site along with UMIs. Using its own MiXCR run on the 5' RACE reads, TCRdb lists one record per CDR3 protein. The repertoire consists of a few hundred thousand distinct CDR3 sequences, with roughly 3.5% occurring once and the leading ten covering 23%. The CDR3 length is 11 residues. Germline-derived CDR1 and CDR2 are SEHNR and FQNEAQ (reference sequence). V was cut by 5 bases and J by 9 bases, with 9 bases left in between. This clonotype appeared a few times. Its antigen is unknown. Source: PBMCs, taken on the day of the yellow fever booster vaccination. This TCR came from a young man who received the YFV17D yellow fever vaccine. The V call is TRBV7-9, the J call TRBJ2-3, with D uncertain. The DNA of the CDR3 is TGTGCCAGCAGCGTCGACCTCACGCAGTATTTT. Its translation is CASSVDLTQYF.